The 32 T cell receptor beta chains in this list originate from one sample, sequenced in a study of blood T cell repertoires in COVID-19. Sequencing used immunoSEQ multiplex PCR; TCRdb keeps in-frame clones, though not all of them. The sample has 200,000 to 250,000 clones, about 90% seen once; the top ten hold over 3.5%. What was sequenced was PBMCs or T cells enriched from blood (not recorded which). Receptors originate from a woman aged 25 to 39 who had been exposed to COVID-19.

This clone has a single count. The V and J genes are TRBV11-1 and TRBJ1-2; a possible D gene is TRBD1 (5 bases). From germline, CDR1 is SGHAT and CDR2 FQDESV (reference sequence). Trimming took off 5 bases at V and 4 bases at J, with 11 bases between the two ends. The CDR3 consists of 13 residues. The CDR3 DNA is TGTGCCAGCAGCCCCAGGGAAAGCTATGGCTACACCTTC. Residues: CASSPRESYGYTF.

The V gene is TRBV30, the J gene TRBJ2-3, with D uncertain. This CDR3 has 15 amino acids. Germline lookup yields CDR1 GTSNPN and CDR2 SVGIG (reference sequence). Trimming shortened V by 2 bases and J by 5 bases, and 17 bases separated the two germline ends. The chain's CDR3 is CAWSIGPGRLDTQYF. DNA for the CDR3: TGTGCCTGGAGTATTGGGCCAGGTCGATTAGATACGCAGTATTTT.

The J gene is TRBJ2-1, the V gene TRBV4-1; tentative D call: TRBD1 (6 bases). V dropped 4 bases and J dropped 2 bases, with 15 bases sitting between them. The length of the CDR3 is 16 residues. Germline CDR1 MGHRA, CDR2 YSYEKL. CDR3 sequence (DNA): TGCGCCAGCAGCCCTCAGGGGAAGGGCGCCTACAATGAGCAGTTCTTC. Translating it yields CASSPQGKGAYNEQFF.

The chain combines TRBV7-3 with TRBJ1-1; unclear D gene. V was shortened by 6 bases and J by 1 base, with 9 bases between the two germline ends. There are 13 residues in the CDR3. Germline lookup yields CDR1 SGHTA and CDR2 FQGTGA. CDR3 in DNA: TGTGCCAGCAGGGGCGCCGGGAACACTGAAGCTTTCTTT. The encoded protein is CASRGAGNTEAFF.

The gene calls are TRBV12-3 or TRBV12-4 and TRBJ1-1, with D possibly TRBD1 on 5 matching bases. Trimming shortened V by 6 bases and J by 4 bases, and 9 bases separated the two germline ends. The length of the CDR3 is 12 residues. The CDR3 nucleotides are TGTGCCAGCAGCCGCGGGACCACTGAAGCTTTCTTT. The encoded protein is CASSRGTTEAFF.

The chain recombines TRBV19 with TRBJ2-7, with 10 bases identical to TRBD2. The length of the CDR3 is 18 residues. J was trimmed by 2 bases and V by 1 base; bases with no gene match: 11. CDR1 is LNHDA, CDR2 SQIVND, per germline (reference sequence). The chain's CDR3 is CASSIALETSGPTYEQYF. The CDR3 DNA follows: TGTGCCAGTAGTATAGCCCTGGAGACTAGCGGGCCTACCTACGAGCAGTACTTC.

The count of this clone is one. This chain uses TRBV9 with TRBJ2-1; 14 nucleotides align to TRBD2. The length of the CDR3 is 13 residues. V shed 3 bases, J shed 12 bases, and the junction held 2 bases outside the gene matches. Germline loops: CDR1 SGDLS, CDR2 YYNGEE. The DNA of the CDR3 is TGTGCCAGCAGCGGAGGACTAGCGGGAGGGCAGTTCTTC. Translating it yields CASSGGLAGGQFF.

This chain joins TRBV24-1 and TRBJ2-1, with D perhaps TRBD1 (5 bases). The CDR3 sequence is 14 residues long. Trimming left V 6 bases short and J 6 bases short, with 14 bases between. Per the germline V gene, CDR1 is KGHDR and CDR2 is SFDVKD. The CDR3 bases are TGTGCCACCAGTCTTCAGGGAACTTTCAATGAGCAGTTCTTC. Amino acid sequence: CATSLQGTFNEQFF.

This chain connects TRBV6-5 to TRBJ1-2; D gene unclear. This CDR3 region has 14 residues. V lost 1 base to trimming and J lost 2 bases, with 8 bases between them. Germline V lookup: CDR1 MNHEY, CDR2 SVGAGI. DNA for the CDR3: TGTGCCAGCAGTTACTTCCCAAGCAACTATGGCTACACCTTC. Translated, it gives CASSYFPSNYGYTF.

CDR3 in DNA: TGTGCCAGCAGCCCCCGGAACACTGAAGCTTTCTTT. It specifies CASSPRNTEAFF. The gene calls are TRBV7-9 and TRBJ1-1; D uncertain. CDR3 size: 12 residues. Trimming took off 5 bases at V and 1 base at J, with 5 bases between the two ends. CDR1 and CDR2 (germline): SEHNR, FQNEAQ (reference sequence).

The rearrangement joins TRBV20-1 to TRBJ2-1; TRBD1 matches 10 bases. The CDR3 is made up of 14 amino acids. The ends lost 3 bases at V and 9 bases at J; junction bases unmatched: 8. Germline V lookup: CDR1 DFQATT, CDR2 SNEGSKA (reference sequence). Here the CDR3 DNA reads TGCAGTGCTAGTTGGTTGGACAGGGGGGGTGAGCAGTTCTTC. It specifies CSASWLDRGGEQFF.

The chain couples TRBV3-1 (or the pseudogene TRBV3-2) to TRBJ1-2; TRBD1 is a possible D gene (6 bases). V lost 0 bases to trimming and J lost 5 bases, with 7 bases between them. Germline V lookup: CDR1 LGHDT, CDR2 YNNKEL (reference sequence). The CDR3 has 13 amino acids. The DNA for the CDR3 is TGTGCCAGCAGCCAAGATGGGACATATGGCTACACCTTC. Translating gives CASSQDGTYGYTF.

The CDR3 bases are TGTGCCAGCAGCCCTGGGTTACTAGCGAGTCTCCAAGAGACCCAGTACTTC. Its protein is CASSPGLLASLQETQYF. The chain has TRBV3-1 (or the pseudogene TRBV3-2) and TRBJ2-5; 7 nucleotides match TRBD2. The CDR3 has 17 residues. V was clipped by 4 bases and J by 1 base; unmatched bases: 12. Germline loops: CDR1 LGHDT, CDR2 YNNKEL (reference sequence).

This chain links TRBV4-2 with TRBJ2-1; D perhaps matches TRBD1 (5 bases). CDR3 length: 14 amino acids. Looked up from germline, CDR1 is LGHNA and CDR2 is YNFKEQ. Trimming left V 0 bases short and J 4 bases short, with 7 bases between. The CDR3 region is CASSQDAGYNEQFF. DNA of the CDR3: TGTGCCAGCAGCCAAGATGCAGGGTACAATGAGCAGTTCTTC.

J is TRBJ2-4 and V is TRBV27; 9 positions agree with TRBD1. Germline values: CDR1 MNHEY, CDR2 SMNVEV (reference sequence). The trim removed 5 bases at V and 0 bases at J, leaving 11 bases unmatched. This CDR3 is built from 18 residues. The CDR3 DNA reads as TGTGCCAGCAGTCCGGGACAGGGCCAGCTGCTAGCCAAAAACATTCAGTACTTC. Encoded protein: CASSPGQGQLLAKNIQYF.

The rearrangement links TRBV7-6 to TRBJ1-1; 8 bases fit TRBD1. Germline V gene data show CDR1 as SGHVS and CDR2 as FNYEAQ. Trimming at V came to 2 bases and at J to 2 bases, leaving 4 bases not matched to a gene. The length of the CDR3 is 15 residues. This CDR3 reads CASSLSTGANTEAFF. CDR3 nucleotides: TGTGCCAGCAGCTTATCGACAGGGGCAAACACTGAAGCTTTCTTT. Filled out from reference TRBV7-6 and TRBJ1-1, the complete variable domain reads GAGVSQSPRYKVTKRGQDVALRCDPISGHVSLYWYRQALGQGPEFLTYFNYEAQQDKSGLPNDRFSAERPEGSISTLTIQRTEQRDSAMYRCASSLSTGANTEAFFGQGTRLTVV.

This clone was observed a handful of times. The DNA for the CDR3 is TGTGCCAGCAGCCCGGGACTAGCGGGATCTTCCGGGGAGCTGTTTTTT. It specifies CASSPGLAGSSGELFF. J is TRBJ2-2 and V is TRBV5-4, with TRBD2 identical over 13 bases. V dropped 4 bases and J dropped 6; count of bases not matched to a gene: 6. This CDR3 spans 16 amino acids. CDR1 and CDR2 from the germline V gene are SGHNT and YYREEE (reference sequence). The variable domain in full, completed from reference TRBV5-4 and TRBJ2-2, reads ETGVTQSPTHLIKTRGQQVTLRCSSQSGHNTVSWYQQALGQGPQFIFQYYREEENGRGNFPPRFSGLQFPNYSSELNVNALELDDSALYLCASSPGLAGSSGELFFGEGSRLTVL.

CDR3 region: CASSLAGGWTGELFF. The CDR3 DNA sequence: TGTGCCAGCAGCTTAGCGGGGGGTTGGACCGGGGAGCTGTTTTTT. The chain combines TRBV7-8 with TRBJ2-2; D may be TRBD2 (6 bases). Germline lookup yields CDR1 SGHVS and CDR2 FQNEAQ. The V and J ends lost 0 bases and 5 bases respectively, with 10 bases between them. The CDR3 is 15 amino acids.

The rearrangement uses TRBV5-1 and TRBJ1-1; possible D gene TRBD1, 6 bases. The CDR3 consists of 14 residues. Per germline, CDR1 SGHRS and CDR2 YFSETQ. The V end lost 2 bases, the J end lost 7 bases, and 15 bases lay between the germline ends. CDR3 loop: CASSLTGIFGEAFF. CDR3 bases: TGCGCCAGCAGCTTAACAGGGATCTTTGGTGAAGCTTTCTTT.

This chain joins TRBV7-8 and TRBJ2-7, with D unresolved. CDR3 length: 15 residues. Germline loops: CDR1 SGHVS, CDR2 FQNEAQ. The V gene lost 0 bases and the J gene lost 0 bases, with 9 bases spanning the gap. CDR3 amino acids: CASSLAIRSSYEQYF. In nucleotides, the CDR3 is TGTGCCAGCAGCTTAGCAATCAGATCCTCCTACGAGCAGTACTTC. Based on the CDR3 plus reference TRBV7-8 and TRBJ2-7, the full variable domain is GAGVSQSPRYKVAKRGQDVALRCDPISGHVSLFWYQQALGQGPEFLTYFQNEAQLDKSGLPSDRFFAERPEGSVSTLKIQRTQQEDSAVYLCASSLAIRSSYEQYFGPGTRLTVT.

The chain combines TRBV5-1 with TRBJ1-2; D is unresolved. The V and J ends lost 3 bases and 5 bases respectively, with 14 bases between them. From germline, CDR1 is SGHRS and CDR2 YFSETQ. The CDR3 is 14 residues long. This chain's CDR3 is CASSWNGEAYGYTF. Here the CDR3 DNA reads TGCGCCAGCAGCTGGAATGGAGAAGCTTATGGCTACACCTTC.

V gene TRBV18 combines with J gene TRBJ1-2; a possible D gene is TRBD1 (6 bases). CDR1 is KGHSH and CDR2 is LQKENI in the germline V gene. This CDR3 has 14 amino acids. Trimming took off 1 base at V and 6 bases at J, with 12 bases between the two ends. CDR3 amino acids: CASSPLHRTDGYTF. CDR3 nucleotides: TGTGCCAGCTCACCACTCCACCGGACAGATGGCTACACCTTC.

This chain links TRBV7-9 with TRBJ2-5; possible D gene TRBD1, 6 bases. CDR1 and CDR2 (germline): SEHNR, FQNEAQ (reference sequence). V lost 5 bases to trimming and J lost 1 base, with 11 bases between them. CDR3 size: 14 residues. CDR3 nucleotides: TGTGCCAGCAGCCTACAGGGTACCCAAGAGACCCAGTACTTC. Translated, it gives CASSLQGTQETQYF.

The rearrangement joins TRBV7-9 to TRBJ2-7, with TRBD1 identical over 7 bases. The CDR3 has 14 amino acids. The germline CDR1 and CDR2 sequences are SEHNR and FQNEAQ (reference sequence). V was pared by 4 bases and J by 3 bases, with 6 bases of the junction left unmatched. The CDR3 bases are TGTGCCAGCAGCTCAGACAGGGTAGTCTACGAGCAGTACTTC. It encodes CASSSDRVVYEQYF.

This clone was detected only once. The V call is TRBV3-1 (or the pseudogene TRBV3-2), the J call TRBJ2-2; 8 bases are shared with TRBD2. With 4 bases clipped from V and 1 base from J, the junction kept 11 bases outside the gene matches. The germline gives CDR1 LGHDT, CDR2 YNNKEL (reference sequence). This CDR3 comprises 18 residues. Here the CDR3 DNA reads TGTGCCAGCAGCCCCCGTACACCGGGACTAGGGAACACCGGGGAGCTGTTTTTT. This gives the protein CASSPRTPGLGNTGELFF.

The CDR3 reads CASSEGQGVNYGYTF. For the CDR3, the DNA is TGTGCCAGCAGCGAGGGACAGGGAGTAAACTATGGCTACACCTTC. V and J are TRBV9 and TRBJ1-2; 9 bases match TRBD1. The V and J ends lost 3 bases and 2 bases, in that order; junction bases with no gene match: 5. The CDR3 extends over 15 amino acids. The germline V gene encodes CDR1 SGDLS and CDR2 YYNGEE.

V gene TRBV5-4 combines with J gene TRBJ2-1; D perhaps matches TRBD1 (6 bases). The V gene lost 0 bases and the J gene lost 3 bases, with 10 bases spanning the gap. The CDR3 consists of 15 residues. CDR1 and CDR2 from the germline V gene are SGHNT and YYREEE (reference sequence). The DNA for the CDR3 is TGTGCCAGCAGCTTGGGCGCAGGGGACTACAATGAGCAGTTCTTC. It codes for CASSLGAGDYNEQFF. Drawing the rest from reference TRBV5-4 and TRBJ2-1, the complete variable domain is ETGVTQSPTHLIKTRGQQVTLRCSSQSGHNTVSWYQQALGQGPQFIFQYYREEENGRGNFPPRFSGLQFPNYSSELNVNALELDDSALYLCASSLGAGDYNEQFFGPGTRLTVL.

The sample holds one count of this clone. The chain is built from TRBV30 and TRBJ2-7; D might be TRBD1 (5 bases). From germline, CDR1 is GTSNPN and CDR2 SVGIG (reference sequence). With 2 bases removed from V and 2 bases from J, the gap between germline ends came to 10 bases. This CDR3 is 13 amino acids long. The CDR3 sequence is CAWSTDRPYEQYF. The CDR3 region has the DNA TGTGCCTGGAGTACAGACAGACCCTACGAGCAGTACTTC. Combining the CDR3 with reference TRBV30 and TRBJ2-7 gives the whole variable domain SQTIHQWPATLVQPVGSPLSLECTVEGTSNPNLYWYRQAAGRGLQLLFYSVGIGQISSEVPQNLSASRPQDRQFILSSKKLLLSDSGFYLCAWSTDRPYEQYFGPGTRLTVT.

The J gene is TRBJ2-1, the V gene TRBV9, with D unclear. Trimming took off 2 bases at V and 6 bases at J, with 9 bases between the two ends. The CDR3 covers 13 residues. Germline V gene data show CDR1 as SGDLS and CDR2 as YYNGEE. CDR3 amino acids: CASSVQSRNEQFF. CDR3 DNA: TGTGCCAGCAGCGTTCAGTCTCGCAATGAGCAGTTCTTC.

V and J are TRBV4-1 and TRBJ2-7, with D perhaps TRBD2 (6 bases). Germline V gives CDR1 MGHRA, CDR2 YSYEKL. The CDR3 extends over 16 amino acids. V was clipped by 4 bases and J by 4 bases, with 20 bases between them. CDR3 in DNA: TGCGCCAGCAGCCCGGGGGTGGTTGGGCTTAGTTACGAGCAGTACTTC. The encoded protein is CASSPGVVGLSYEQYF.

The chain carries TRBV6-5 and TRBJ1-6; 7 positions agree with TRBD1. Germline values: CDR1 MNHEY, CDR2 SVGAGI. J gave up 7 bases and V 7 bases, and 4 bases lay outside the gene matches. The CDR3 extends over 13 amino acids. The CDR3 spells CASTRGGNSPLHF. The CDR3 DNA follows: TGTGCCAGCACCCGAGGGGGCAATTCACCCCTCCACTTT.

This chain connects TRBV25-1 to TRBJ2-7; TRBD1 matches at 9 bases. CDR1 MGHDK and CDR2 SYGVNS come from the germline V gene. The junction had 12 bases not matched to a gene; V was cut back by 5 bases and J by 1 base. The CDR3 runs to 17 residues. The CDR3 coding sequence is TGTGCCAGCAGTTCGGGCGGTACAGGGGGCGGGTCCTACGAGCAGTACTTC. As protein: CASSSGGTGGGSYEQYF.